Listed below are T cell receptor beta chains from one sample, sequenced in a study of blood T cell repertoires in COVID-19. Produced via immunoSEQ multiplex PCR; TCRdb's table is partial and in-frame only. The table has about 300,000 clones, around 87% seen once; the top ten hold 1% to 1.5%. Source material: peripheral blood. The origin of the receptors is a man between 65 and 85 years old with acute or convalescent COVID-19. The CDR3 runs from the conserved cysteine through the conserved F or W. The D gene is left open where the match is weak. Clone size, where shown, is once, few, many, or a class for clones that have expanded.

d_gene,v_gene,j_gene,abundance,CDR3nt,CDR3aa
-,TRBV21-1,TRBJ2-7,once,TGTGCCAGCAGCAAACCATCTAGCGGGAGGCCGCTGAGGCCTTACGAGCAGTACTTC,CASSKPSSGRPLRPYEQYF
TRBD1,TRBV19,TRBJ1-1,-,TGTGCCAGTAGTATAGGGCCTCAGGGGGCGCGGGGCACTGAAGCTTTCTTT,CASSIGPQGARGTEAFF
-,TRBV9,TRBJ1-6,-,TGTGCCAGCAGCGTAGATCAGGGGAGTTTGTCACCCCTCCACTTT,CASSVDQGSLSPLHF
-,TRBV5-1,TRBJ1-4,-,TGCGCCAGCAGCTTGGACGGGATAAATGAAAAACTGTTTTTT,CASSLDGINEKLFF
-,TRBV5-5,TRBJ1-2,-,TGTGCCAGCAGCTTGCTTGAACAGGTCTATGGCTACACCTTC,CASSLLEQVYGYTF
-,TRBV5-1,TRBJ1-1,once,TGCGCCAGCAGCCCGGACCGCCCTCGGGGGACTGAAGCTTTCTTT,CASSPDRPRGTEAFF
-,TRBV5-6,TRBJ1-2,-,TGTGCCAGCACCCTCGGACAGTCCTATGGCTACACCTTC,CASTLGQSYGYTF
TRBD2,TRBV28,TRBJ2-1,once,TGTGCCAGCAGTTCACTAGCGGCGAGCTCCTACAATGAGCAGTTCTTC,CASSSLAASSYNEQFF
TRBD1,TRBV5-4,TRBJ2-7,-,TGTGCCAGCAGCCCCACCGGGACAGGGACCTACGAGCAGTACTTC,CASSPTGTGTYEQYF
TRBD1,TRBV4-2,TRBJ2-7,-,TGTGCCAGCAGCCAAGCTGGGACAGGGACCTACGAGCAGTACTTC,CASSQAGTGTYEQYF
-,TRBV10-2,TRBJ1-2,few,TGCGCCAGCAGTGAGGAAATAGGAGTAAAGGGCTACACCTTC,CASSEEIGVKGYTF
-,TRBV9,TRBJ2-2,few,TGTGCCAGCAGCAACCTCCAGGGGATGGACACCGGGGAGCTGTTTTTT,CASSNLQGMDTGELFF
-,TRBV11-2,TRBJ2-2,-,TGTGCCAGCAGCCCTCGAGGGCGGGGAACGAACACCGGGGAGCTGTTTTTT,CASSPRGRGTNTGELFF
TRBD2,TRBV18,TRBJ2-4,-,TGTGCCAGCTCACCACCGGGTACCAGCGGGGCGAACATTCAGTACTTC,CASSPPGTSGANIQYF
TRBD2,TRBV5-1,TRBJ2-5,-,TGCGCCAGCAGCCCCGGACTAGCGGGGGGGCAAGAGACCCAGTACTTC,CASSPGLAGGQETQYF
-,TRBV2,TRBJ2-7,-,TGTGCCGGTCACGATCCACAGACCTCCTACGAGCAGTACTTC,CAGHDPQTSYEQYF
TRBD2,TRBV5-4,TRBJ2-1,-,TGTGCCAGCAGCTTCGTGGGACTAGCGGGAAATGAGCAGTTCTTC,CASSFVGLAGNEQFF
TRBD1,TRBV3-1/TRBV3-2,TRBJ2-3,-,TGTGCCAGCAGCCCGGGGACAGGGTTTACAGATACGCAGTATTTT,CASSPGTGFTDTQYF
-,TRBV10-3,TRBJ2-7,-,TGTGCCATCAGCCCTGACGGGTACGAGCAGTACTTC,CAISPDGYEQYF
TRBD1,TRBV4-3,TRBJ1-5,-,TGCGCCAGCAGCCAAGATTCGGACAGGGACCAGCCCCAGCATTTT,CASSQDSDRDQPQHF
-,TRBV4-2,TRBJ2-1,-,TGTGCCAGCAGCCGCGGGACGACCAATGAGCAGTTCTTC,CASSRGTTNEQFF
TRBD1,TRBV6-2/TRBV6-3,TRBJ1-1,-,TGTGCCAGCAGTTCCGGGGACAGTACGACGAACACTGAAGCTTTCTTT,CASSSGDSTTNTEAFF
-,TRBV10-1,TRBJ2-3,-,TGCGCCAGCAGTCCACAGATAAGCACAGATACGCAGTATTTT,CASSPQISTDTQYF
TRBD2,TRBV9,TRBJ2-1,-,TGTGCCAGCAGTCCCTATAGCGGGAGGGCTCGGAATGAGCAGTTCTTC,CASSPYSGRARNEQFF
TRBD1,TRBV19,TRBJ2-1,-,TGTGCCAGTAGTGTTTACAGGGGTGAGCAGTTCTTC,CASSVYRGEQFF
TRBD2,TRBV9,TRBJ2-1,-,TGTGCCAGCAGCGTAATGCTAGCGGGAGTTGACGAGCAGTTCTTC,CASSVMLAGVDEQFF
-,TRBV6-2/TRBV6-3,TRBJ2-5,-,TGTGCCAGCAGTTACTCGATCAGGGAAGAGACCCAGTACTTC,CASSYSIREETQYF
TRBD1,TRBV19,TRBJ1-4,-,TGTGCCAGTAGTGATCGCGGGACAGGGGGCGCCGGTGAAAAACTGTTTTTT,CASSDRGTGGAGEKLFF
TRBD2,TRBV7-8,TRBJ2-3,-,TGTGCCAGCAGCTTAGGAGCGGGGGGGCTCACAGATACGCAGTATTTT,CASSLGAGGLTDTQYF
-,TRBV4-3,TRBJ2-3,once,TGCGCCAGCAGCCGCTCTATGGCAGGCGACACAGATACGCAGTATTTT,CASSRSMAGDTDTQYF
-,TRBV19,TRBJ1-4,-,TGTGCCAGTACCGCCCGGGCAACTAATGAAAAACTGTTTTTT,CASTARATNEKLFF
TRBD1,TRBV9,TRBJ1-6,-,TGTGCCAGCAGCGGACCCGACAGGGGGAATTCACCCCTCCACTTT,CASSGPDRGNSPLHF
-,TRBV6-5,TRBJ2-7,-,TGTGCCAGCAGTTACTCGACCCGGGGGTTCGAGCAGTACTTC,CASSYSTRGFEQYF
TRBD2,TRBV7-2,TRBJ2-5,-,TGTGCCAGCAGCATCCTAGCGGGAGGAGAGACCCAGTACTTC,CASSILAGGETQYF
TRBD1,TRBV2,TRBJ2-7,-,TGTGCCAGCAGTGAATACGTAGGGACAGGGGTCTACGAGCAGTACTTC,CASSEYVGTGVYEQYF
-,TRBV7-3,TRBJ2-1,-,TGTGCCAGCAGCCTTACAGTCGAATCCTACAATGAGCAGTTCTTC,CASSLTVESYNEQFF
TRBD1,TRBV5-8,TRBJ1-1,-,TGTGCCAGCAGCTTGCAAGGGGGCGAGCGTACTGAAGCTTTCTTT,CASSLQGGERTEAFF
-,TRBV20-1,TRBJ1-6,few,TGCAGTGCTAGTATTCGACAGACGAGAGAAGCCCTCCACTTT,CSASIRQTREALHF
TRBD1,TRBV2,TRBJ1-1,-,TGTGCCAGCAGTCCGGGACAGAGGAGGAACACTGAAGCTTTCTTT,CASSPGQRRNTEAFF
-,TRBV12-3/TRBV12-4,TRBJ1-2,-,TGTGCCAGCAGCCAGACTGGGTATGGCTACACCTTC,CASSQTGYGYTF
-,TRBV19,TRBJ1-2,-,TGTGCCAGTAGTATAGCACAGGGCGGCTATGGCTACACCTTC,CASSIAQGGYGYTF
TRBD1,TRBV5-1,TRBJ1-4,-,TGCGCCAGCAGCCCCTTGACAGGGAGTAATGAAAAACTGTTTTTT,CASSPLTGSNEKLFF
-,TRBV28,TRBJ2-7,-,TGTGCCAGCAGTTTATTTGGCAGTACCTACGAGCAGTACTTC,CASSLFGSTYEQYF
-,TRBV30,TRBJ1-4,-,TGTGCCTGGAAACAGGGAGAGGGGACTAATGAAAAACTGTTTTTT,CAWKQGEGTNEKLFF
TRBD1,TRBV7-8,TRBJ2-2,-,TGTGCCAGCAGCCTAGGACAGGAAGGATACACCGGGGAGCTGTTTTTT,CASSLGQEGYTGELFF